Following are 16 T cell receptor beta chains from one sample sequenced in a study of T cell repertoires in cytomegalovirus infection. These TCRs are of unknown antigen specificity. TCRdb reanalysed the reads using MiXCR and keeps one entry per CDR3 protein. The table lists 550,000 to 850,000 distinct CDR3 sequences, around a third of them singletons. The source was cultured PBMCs, collected from culture after CMV antigen stimulation. The receptors here all came from a human donor in good health (CMV status not recorded). Some clones in this sample may be carry-over from other donors' samples.

This clonotype was picked up many times. The chain links TRBV7-2 to TRBJ2-3; TRBD2 matches at 16 bases. The CDR3 length is 17 residues. J lost 5 bases, V lost 5 bases, and 7 bases had no gene match. The germline V gene has CDR1 SGHTA and CDR2 FQGNSA. The CDR3 region has the DNA TGTGCCAGCAGCCAGGGACTAGCGGGAGGGCCGGGAGATACGCAGTATTTT. The encoded protein is CASSQGLAGGPGDTQYF.

This chain uses TRBV28 with TRBJ1-2, with 7 nucleotides matching TRBD1. After removal of 6 bases from V and 10 bases from J, the junction contained 17 bases not matched to a gene. The CDR3 consists of 15 residues. Germline loops: CDR1 MDHEN, CDR2 SYDVKM. CDR3 amino acids: CASSSRTGPRDDYTF. CDR3 in DNA: TGTGCCAGCAGCTCGAGGACAGGCCCTAGAGATGACTACACCTTC.

This clonotype was seen many times. The chain links TRBV7-2 to TRBJ2-7; no clear D. V shed 0 bases and J shed 4 bases, with 7 bases lying between them. This CDR3 spans 13 amino acids. Germline V gives CDR1 SGHTA, CDR2 FQGNSA. The CDR3 reads CASSLALTYEQYF. The CDR3 coding sequence is TGTGCCAGCAGCTTAGCGCTCACATACGAGCAGTACTTC.

The rearrangement uses TRBV4-1 and TRBJ2-7; tentative D call: TRBD1 (5 bases). Germline CDR1 is MGHRA and CDR2 is YSYEKL. With 1 base removed from V and 3 bases from J, the gap between germline ends came to 16 bases. This CDR3 has 16 residues. CDR3 amino acids: CASSQGLHSQGYEQYF. The CDR3 DNA sequence: TGCGCCAGCAGCCAAGGGCTCCACTCCCAGGGCTACGAGCAGTACTTC.

The chain links TRBV3-1 to TRBJ2-3; D may match TRBD1 or TRBD2 (5 bases each). This CDR3 spans 14 amino acids. With 5 bases removed from V and 5 bases from J, the gap between germline ends came to 14 bases. CDR1 and CDR2 from the germline V gene are LGHDT and YNNKEL (reference sequence). The CDR3 region is CASSKGTVEDTQYF. CDR3 nucleotide sequence: TGTGCCAGCAGCAAAGGGACGGTCGAAGATACGCAGTATTTT.

This clonotype was seen at least ten times. This chain uses TRBV7-2 with TRBJ1-4; 7 bases are a match to TRBD1. V shed 5 bases, J shed 8 bases, and the junction held 8 bases outside the gene matches. The CDR3 length is 14 residues. In germline, CDR1 is SGHTA, CDR2 FQGNSA. CDR3 DNA sequence: TGTGCCAGCAGCCGCGACAGGGATGGGGAAAAACTGTTTTTT. Protein product: CASSRDRDGEKLFF.

This clonotype was seen more than once but under ten times. The V call is TRBV12-5, the J call TRBJ1-1; D unclear. The V end lost 2 bases, the J end lost 0 bases, and 7 bases lay between the germline ends. Germline assignment: CDR1 LGHNT and CDR2 FRNRAP. The CDR3 covers 14 residues. The CDR3 protein is CASGLWGLNTEAFF. In nucleotides, the CDR3 is TGTGCTAGTGGTTTGTGGGGTTTGAACACTGAAGCTTTCTTT.

Ten or more counts support this clonotype. V gene TRBV12-3 or TRBV12-4 combines with J gene TRBJ2-3; D unclear. CDR3 length equals 11 residues. V was shortened by 2 bases and J by 9 bases, with 6 bases between the two germline ends. CDR3 coding DNA: TGTGCCAGCAGTTTATATGGCACGCAGTATTTT. Its translation is CASSLYGTQYF.

The chain recombines TRBV2 with TRBJ2-2, with 7 bases identical to TRBD2. Germline CDR1 is SNHLY and CDR2 is FYNNEI. The CDR3 contains 14 residues. This chain's CDR3 is CAAQKRESAGELFF. The CDR3 coding sequence is TGTGCTGCACAGAAGCGGGAATCGGCCGGGGAGCTGTTTTTT. Using reference TRBV2 and TRBJ2-2 for the parts outside the CDR3, the full variable domain is EPEVTQTPSHQVTQMGQEVILRCVPISNHLYFYWYRQILGQKVEFLVSFYNNEISEKSEIFDDQFSVERPDGSNFTLKIRSTKLEDSAMYFCAAQKRESAGELFFGEGSRLTVL.

The genes are TRBV2 and TRBJ2-5; 7 bases agree with TRBD1. Trimming took 5 bases from V and 0 from J; bases not matched to a gene: 3. Germline V gene lookup returns CDR1 SNHLY and CDR2 FYNNEI. The CDR3 has 14 amino acids. CDR3 residues: CASSQTGHQETQYF. The CDR3 DNA follows: TGTGCCAGCAGTCAGACAGGGCACCAAGAGACCCAGTACTTC.

This chain links TRBV6-1 with TRBJ2-5, with D possibly matching TRBD2 (6 bases). Per the germline V gene, CDR1 is MNHNS and CDR2 is SASEGT. V lost 3 bases and J 2 bases, leaving 19 bases between the germline ends. The CDR3 extends over 17 amino acids. The CDR3 sequence is CASSEAGTEGLQETQYF. The CDR3, as DNA: TGTGCCAGCAGTGAGGCGGGAACTGAGGGGTTGCAAGAGACCCAGTACTTC.

The genes are TRBV20-1 and TRBJ2-7; D might be TRBD1 (5 bases). Germline CDR1 and CDR2: DFQATT and SNEGSKA (reference sequence). V lost 0 bases to trimming and J lost 2 bases, with 8 bases between them. The CDR3 runs 13 residues. CDR3 DNA sequence: TGCAGTGCTAGAGACAGGGATACCTACGAGCAGTACTTC. Amino acids: CSARDRDTYEQYF.

This clonotype was seen a few times. The J gene is TRBJ2-2, the V gene TRBV12-3 or TRBV12-4, with 8 bases matching TRBD2. The CDR3 contains 17 residues. The junction had 9 bases not matched to a gene; V was cut back by 2 bases and J by 4 bases. CDR3 sequence: CASSLSSLAGGTGELFF. The CDR3 bases are TGTGCCAGCAGTTTATCCTCCCTAGCGGGTGGCACCGGGGAGCTGTTTTTT.

The chain carries TRBV7-6 and TRBJ2-2, with D tentatively TRBD1 (7 bases). The CDR3 is made up of 15 amino acids. Germline lookup yields CDR1 SGHVS and CDR2 FNYEAQ. Trimming cost V 10 bases and J 0 bases, with 15 bases left between them. The CDR3 DNA reads TGTGCCACGGGCGGGACAGTCGCGAACACCGGGGAGCTGTTTTTT. This translates into CATGGTVANTGELFF.

In its sample, this clonotype was seen a few times. The chain recombines TRBV7-6 with TRBJ1-4, with 7 bases aligning to TRBD1. This CDR3 is 13 amino acids long. Germline assignment: CDR1 SGHVS and CDR2 FNYEAQ. Trimming cost V 11 bases and J 5 bases; bases outside gene matches: 8. CDR3 coding DNA: TGTGCCGGCCGGGACAGAGTCAATGAAAAACTGTTTTTT. This sequence encodes CAGRDRVNEKLFF.

This clonotype occurred once. V and J are TRBV5-4 and TRBJ2-5; 8 nucleotides match TRBD1. V trimming: 4 bases; J trimming: 5 bases; junction bases outside the gene matches: 7. This CDR3 is 14 amino acids long. Germline V gene lookup returns CDR1 SGHNT and CDR2 YYREEE (reference sequence). CDR3 loop: CASSRMDRAETQYF. The CDR3 nucleotides are TGTGCCAGCAGCCGTATGGACAGGGCCGAGACCCAGTACTTC.